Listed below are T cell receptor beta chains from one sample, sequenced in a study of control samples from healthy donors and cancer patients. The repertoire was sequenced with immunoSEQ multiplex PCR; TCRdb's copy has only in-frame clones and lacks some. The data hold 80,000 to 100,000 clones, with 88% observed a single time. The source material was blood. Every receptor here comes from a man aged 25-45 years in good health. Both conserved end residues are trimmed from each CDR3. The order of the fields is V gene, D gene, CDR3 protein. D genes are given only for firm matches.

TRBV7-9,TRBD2,ASSLRSGTSGSAYNEQF
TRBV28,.,ASSTGPQRGEKLF
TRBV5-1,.,ASRLGGSDGYT
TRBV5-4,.,ASSPRGAHEQY
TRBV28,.,ASSLNGVYGYT
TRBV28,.,ASSLRGEQC
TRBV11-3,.,ASSSTYEQY
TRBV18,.,ASSQYTDTQY
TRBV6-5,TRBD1,ASSIGTDQETQY
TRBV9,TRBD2,ASSASGSGDIQY
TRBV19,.,ASSIMGSNQPQH